Presented here are 2 T cell receptor beta chains from one specimen sequenced in a study of T cell responses to AZD1222 COVID-19 vaccine. Profiling relied on immunoSEQ multiplex PCR, and the TCRdb table lists in-frame clones only, not all of them. The sample lists around 150,000 clones, 94% occurring once. The specimen comprised peripheral blood, sampled on day 0 of AZD1222 vaccination. These receptors originate from an adult in good health.

The chain is built from TRBV3-1 (or the pseudogene TRBV3-2) and TRBJ2-2; TRBD1 is a possible D gene (6 bases). Germline values: CDR1 LGHDT, CDR2 YNNKEL (reference sequence). The CDR3 covers 14 residues. V lost 5 bases and J 7 bases, leaving 14 bases between the germline ends. CDR3: CASSLLQGHGELFF. The CDR3 DNA reads TGTGCCAGCAGCTTACTACAGGGTCACGGGGAGCTGTTTTTT.

The chain employs TRBV6-6 and TRBJ1-1; D not resolved. The germline V gene has CDR1 MNHNY and CDR2 SVGAGI (reference sequence). The V and J ends lost 6 bases and 2 bases respectively, with 19 bases between them. The CDR3 runs to 16 residues. The CDR3 reads CASRRSAGSLNTEAFF. The CDR3 bases are TGTGCCAGCAGGCGTTCGGCGGGGAGCCTTAACACTGAAGCTTTCTTT.